This is a list of T cell receptor beta chains from one sample in a study of blood T cell repertoires in COVID-19. Repertoires were generated with immunoSEQ multiplex PCR, while TCRdb's copy carries only in-frame clones and drops some. The repertoire holds 80,000 to 100,000 clones, with roughly 82% as singletons. Sequenced: peripheral blood. All receptors come from a man in his 70s with active or convalescent COVID-19. Both conserved end residues are part of each CDR3. The order of the fields is CDR3 protein, CDR3 DNA, J gene, clone size, V gene, D gene. D genes are given only for firm matches. Where a row states a size, it is once, few, many or the class of an expanded clone; other rows omit it.

CAWSPRVRDYTF TGTGCCTGGAGCCCCCGGGTCCGCGACTACACCTTC TRBJ1-2 - TRBV30 -
CASRTSGPEQFF TGTGCCAGCAGGACTAGCGGCCCTGAGCAGTTCTTC TRBJ2-1 - TRBV14 TRBD2
CASSPRLAGDTSYNEQFF TGTGCCAGCAGCCCTCGACTAGCGGGGGACACATCCTACAATGAGCAGTTCTTC TRBJ2-1 - TRBV7-6 TRBD2
CASSLRAARTDTQYF TGTGCCAGCAGCCTCCGAGCCGCGCGCACAGATACGCAGTATTTT TRBJ2-3 - TRBV5-4 -
CASSEASLTYEQYF TGTGCCAGCAGTGAGGCAAGTTTAACCTACGAGCAGTACTTC TRBJ2-7 - TRBV25-1 -
CASSERVEQFF TGTGCCAGCAGTGAGAGGGTTGAGCAGTTCTTC TRBJ2-1 - TRBV6-1 -
CASSLVLGAGTGELFF TGTGCCAGCAGCTTAGTCTTGGGGGCGGGCACCGGGGAGCTGTTTTTT TRBJ2-2 - TRBV11-2 -
CASSLTSNTGELFF TGTGCCAGCAGCTTAACTTCAAACACCGGGGAGCTGTTTTTT TRBJ2-2 - TRBV7-2 -
CASSLAEGVSGYTF TGCGCCAGCAGCTTGGCCGAGGGGGTGAGCGGCTACACCTTC TRBJ1-2 - TRBV5-1 -
CASSPPLASGVETQYF TGTGCCAGCAGCCCGCCCCTGGCTAGCGGGGTGGAGACCCAGTACTTC TRBJ2-5 - TRBV11-1 TRBD2
CASITSGGAWEQYF TGTGCCAGCATTACTAGCGGGGGGGCATGGGAGCAGTACTTC TRBJ2-7 - TRBV6-5 TRBD2
CASSLGTAYGYTF TGTGCCAGCAGTCTCGGGACTGCCTATGGCTACACCTTC TRBJ1-2 - TRBV6-5 -
CASSTRAGNEKLFF TGTGCCAGCAGCACCCGGGCGGGGAATGAAAAACTGTTTTTT TRBJ1-4 - TRBV6-5 -
CASSYVRGTDTQYF TGTGCCAGCAGTTATGTCCGAGGCACAGATACGCAGTATTTT TRBJ2-3 - TRBV6-2/TRBV6-3 -
CASSASGTSNSPLHF TGTGCCAGCAGCGCCTCCGGGACAAGTAATTCACCCCTCCACTTT TRBJ1-6 few TRBV9 -
CSVAGASEAFF TGCAGCGTTGCAGGGGCTAGTGAAGCTTTCTTT TRBJ1-1 - TRBV29-1 -
CASRGGQGSSYEQYF TGTGCCAGCAGGGGGGGACAGGGGAGCTCCTACGAGCAGTACTTC TRBJ2-7 - TRBV6-5 TRBD1
CASSYAGLEVNVLTF TGTGCCAGCAGTTACGCGGGGCTGGAGGTCAACGTCCTGACTTTC TRBJ2-6 - TRBV6-5 -
CASSEALRAGGGYTF TGTGCCAGCAGTGAAGCGCTTCGGGCAGGGGGAGGCTACACCTTC TRBJ1-2 - TRBV6-1 TRBD1
CAWSPTRSTHSGNTIYF TGTGCCTGGAGCCCAACTAGGTCGACCCACTCTGGAAACACCATATATTTT TRBJ1-3 once TRBV30 -
CASKPQGSDTQYF TGTGCCAGCAAACCGCAGGGTTCAGATACGCAGTATTTT TRBJ2-3 - TRBV3-1/TRBV3-2 -
CASSDTLQPQHF TGTGCCAGCTCAGATACTCTCCAGCCCCAGCATTTT TRBJ1-5 - TRBV18 -
CASSYSRYNSPLHF TGTGCCAGCAGTTACTCGCGCTATAATTCACCCCTCCACTTT TRBJ1-6 - TRBV6-5 -
CASSKRLAGVPDTQYF TGCGCCAGCAGCAAAAGACTAGCGGGGGTCCCAGATACGCAGTATTTT TRBJ2-3 - TRBV5-1 TRBD2
CASSQAWTGPGITYNSPLHF TGCGCCAGCAGCCAAGCCTGGACAGGGCCTGGCATCACCTATAATTCACCCCTCCACTTT TRBJ1-6 - TRBV4-3 TRBD1
CASSTLRGGLYGYTF TGTGCCAGCAGCACCCTCAGGGGCGGACTCTATGGCTACACCTTC TRBJ1-2 - TRBV21-1 -
CASSQEGQGATDTQYF TGTGCCAGCAGCCAAGAAGGACAGGGAGCCACAGATACGCAGTATTTT TRBJ2-3 - TRBV4-2 TRBD1
CASSLDGGGNYEQYF TGTGCCAGCAGCTTGGACGGGGGGGGAAACTACGAGCAGTACTTC TRBJ2-7 - TRBV5-4 TRBD2
CASSPGQGIGYTF TGTGCCAGCTCACCGGGACAGGGGATTGGCTACACCTTC TRBJ1-2 - TRBV18 TRBD1
CASSPQPGQSPLHF TGTGCCAGCAGCCCCCAACCCGGACAGTCACCCCTCCACTTT TRBJ1-6 - TRBV3-1/TRBV3-2 -
CASSLRWSETF TGTGCCAGCAGCTTGCGGTGGTCTGAAACCTTC TRBJ1-2 - TRBV5-5 -